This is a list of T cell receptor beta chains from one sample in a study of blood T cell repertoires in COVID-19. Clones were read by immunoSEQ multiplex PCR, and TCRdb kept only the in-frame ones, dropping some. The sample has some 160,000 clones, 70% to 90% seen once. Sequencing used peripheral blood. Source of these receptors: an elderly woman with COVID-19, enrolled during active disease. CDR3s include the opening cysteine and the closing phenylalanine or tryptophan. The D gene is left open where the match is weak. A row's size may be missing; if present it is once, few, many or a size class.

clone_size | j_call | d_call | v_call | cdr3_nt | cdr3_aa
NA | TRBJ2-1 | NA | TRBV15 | TGTGCCACCACGGGACTGGGGCATAATGAGCAGTTCTTC | CATTGLGHNEQFF
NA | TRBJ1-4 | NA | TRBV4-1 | TGCGCCAGCACCCCCCCCGGGACAACTAATGAAAAACTGTTTTTT | CASTPPGTTNEKLFF
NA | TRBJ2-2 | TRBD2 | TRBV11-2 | TGTGCCAGCAGCTTAGGGACTAGACTCAACACCGGGGAGCTGTTTTTT | CASSLGTRLNTGELFF
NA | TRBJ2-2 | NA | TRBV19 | TGTGCCAGTAGAACGAGTCGAGGGACCGGGGAGCTGTTTTTT | CASRTSRGTGELFF
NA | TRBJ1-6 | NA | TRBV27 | TGTGCCACCTGCGCTGTACCTCATAATTCACCCCTCCACTTT | CATCAVPHNSPLHF
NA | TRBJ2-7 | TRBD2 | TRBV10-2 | TGCGCCAGCACTCCGGGACTAGATCCCTACGAGCAGTACTTC | CASTPGLDPYEQYF
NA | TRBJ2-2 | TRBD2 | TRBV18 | TGTGCCAGCTCACTGAAGACTAGCGGGGGTGTCGGGGAGCTGTTTTTT | CASSLKTSGGVGELFF
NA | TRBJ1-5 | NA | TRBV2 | TGTGCCAGCAGTGCAACAGCTAGCAATCAGCCCCAGCATTTT | CASSATASNQPQHF
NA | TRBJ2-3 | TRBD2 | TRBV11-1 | TGTGCCAGCAGCTTAATGGGAGGGCCAGATACGCAGTATTTT | CASSLMGGPDTQYF
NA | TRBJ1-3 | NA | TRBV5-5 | TGTGCCAGCAGCTTAGGGGGATCTGGAAACACCATATATTTT | CASSLGGSGNTIYF
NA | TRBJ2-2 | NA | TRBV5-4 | TGTGCCAGCAGCTTGAGGACAGCTAACACCGGGGAGCTGTTTTTT | CASSLRTANTGELFF
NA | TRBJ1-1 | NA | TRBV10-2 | TGCGCCAGCACGGCGGGGAACACTGAAGCTTTCTTT | CASTAGNTEAFF
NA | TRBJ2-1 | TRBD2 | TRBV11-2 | TGTGCCAGCAGCCTAGCGGGAGGTGTGAACAATGAGCAGTTCTTC | CASSLAGGVNNEQFF
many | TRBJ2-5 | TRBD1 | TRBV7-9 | TGTGCCAGCAGGACAGGGAGACAAGAGACCCAGTACTTC | CASRTGRQETQYF
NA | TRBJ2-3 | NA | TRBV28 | TGTGCCAGCAGATTTGAGAATACGCAGTATTTT | CASRFENTQYF
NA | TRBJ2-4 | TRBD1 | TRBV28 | TGTGCCAGCGGGGACAGGGAAACATCCGTGGGCATTCAGTACTTC | CASGDRETSVGIQYF
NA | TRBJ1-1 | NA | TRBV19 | TGTGCCAGTAGTATCACGAGGGACACTGAAGCTTTCTTT | CASSITRDTEAFF
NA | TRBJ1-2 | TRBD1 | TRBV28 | TGTGCCAGCAGCACCGGGACAGGGGGCGGAATCTATGGCTACACCTTC | CASSTGTGGGIYGYTF
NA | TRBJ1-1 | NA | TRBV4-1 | TGCGCCAGCAGACCTCCCCTTCTACAGGTTAACACTGAAGCTTTCTTT | CASRPPLLQVNTEAFF
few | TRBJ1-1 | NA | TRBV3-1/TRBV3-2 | TGTGCCAGCAGCCAAGGTGGTGGGGGGACTGAAGCTTTCTTT | CASSQGGGGTEAFF
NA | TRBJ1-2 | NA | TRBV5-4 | TGTGCCAGCAGCTTGGTTCGGGCAGGGGAATATGGCTACACCTTC | CASSLVRAGEYGYTF
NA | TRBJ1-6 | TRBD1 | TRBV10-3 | TGTGCCTCAGGACAGGGGGCCAATTCACCCCTCCACTTT | CASGQGANSPLHF
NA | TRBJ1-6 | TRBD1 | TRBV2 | TGTGCCAGCAGTGAACGTGGACAGGGCAATTCACCCCTCCACTTT | CASSERGQGNSPLHF
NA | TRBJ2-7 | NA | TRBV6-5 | TGTGCCAGCAGTTATACTACGGGTTACGAGCAGTACTTC | CASSYTTGYEQYF
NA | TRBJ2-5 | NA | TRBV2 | TGTGCCAGCAGTGGCCAGGCGGGTCCCCAAGAGACCCAGTACTTC | CASSGQAGPQETQYF
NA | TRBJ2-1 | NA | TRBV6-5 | TGTGCCAGCAGGGTAGCGGCCTACAATGAGCAGTTCTTC | CASRVAAYNEQFF
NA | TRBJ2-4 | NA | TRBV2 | TGTGCCAGCACCTTTGAGTCAGGGGTCGCAAACATTCAGTACTTC | CASTFESGVANIQYF
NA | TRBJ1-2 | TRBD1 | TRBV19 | TGTGCCAGTAGCCCTACAGGGGTCGACTATGGCTACACCTTC | CASSPTGVDYGYTF
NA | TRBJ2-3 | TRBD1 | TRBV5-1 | TGCGCCAGCAGCTCACGGTGGGGACAGCAAACAGATACGCAGTATTTT | CASSSRWGQQTDTQYF
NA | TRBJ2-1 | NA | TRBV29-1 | TGCAGCGTCGGGTACGGGGGAAGGGATGAGCAGTTCTTC | CSVGYGGRDEQFF
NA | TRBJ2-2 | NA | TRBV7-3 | TGTGCCAGCAGCCGCCGTGTGGAGGATTCGAACACCGGGGAGCTGTTTTTT | CASSRRVEDSNTGELFF
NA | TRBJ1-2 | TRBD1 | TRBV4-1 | TGCGCCAGCAGCCAACGACAGGGACGCTATGGCTACACCTTC | CASSQRQGRYGYTF
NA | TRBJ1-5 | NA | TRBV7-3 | TGTGCCAGCAGCGAAAAGCGTCAGCCCCAGCATTTT | CASSEKRQPQHF
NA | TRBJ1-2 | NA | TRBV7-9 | TGTGCCAGCAGCCCAGTAGGTCTACACCTGAAGGGGGGCTACACCTTC | CASSPVGLHLKGGYTF
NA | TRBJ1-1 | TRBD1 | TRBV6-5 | TGTGCCAGCAGATCGGACAGGGTCGGCACTGAAGCTTTCTTT | CASRSDRVGTEAFF
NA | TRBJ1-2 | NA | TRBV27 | TGTGCGAAGGACAAAGACCCCCCGATTTGGGGCTACACCTTC | CAKDKDPPIWGYTF
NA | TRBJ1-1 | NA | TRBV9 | TGTGCCAGCAGCGTAGGGTCCGGAGACGAAGCTTTCTTT | CASSVGSGDEAFF
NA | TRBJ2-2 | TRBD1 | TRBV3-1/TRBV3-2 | TGTGCCAGCAGCCACGCAGGGGGAATCACCGGGGAGCTGTTTTTT | CASSHAGGITGELFF
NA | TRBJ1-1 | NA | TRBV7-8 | TGTGCCAGCAGCCCACAGATGGGGGGAGGGACTGAAGCTTTCTTT | CASSPQMGGGTEAFF
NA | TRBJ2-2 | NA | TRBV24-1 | TGTGCCACCAGTGGGGGGCAAGGGACCGGGGAGCTGTTTTTT | CATSGGQGTGELFF